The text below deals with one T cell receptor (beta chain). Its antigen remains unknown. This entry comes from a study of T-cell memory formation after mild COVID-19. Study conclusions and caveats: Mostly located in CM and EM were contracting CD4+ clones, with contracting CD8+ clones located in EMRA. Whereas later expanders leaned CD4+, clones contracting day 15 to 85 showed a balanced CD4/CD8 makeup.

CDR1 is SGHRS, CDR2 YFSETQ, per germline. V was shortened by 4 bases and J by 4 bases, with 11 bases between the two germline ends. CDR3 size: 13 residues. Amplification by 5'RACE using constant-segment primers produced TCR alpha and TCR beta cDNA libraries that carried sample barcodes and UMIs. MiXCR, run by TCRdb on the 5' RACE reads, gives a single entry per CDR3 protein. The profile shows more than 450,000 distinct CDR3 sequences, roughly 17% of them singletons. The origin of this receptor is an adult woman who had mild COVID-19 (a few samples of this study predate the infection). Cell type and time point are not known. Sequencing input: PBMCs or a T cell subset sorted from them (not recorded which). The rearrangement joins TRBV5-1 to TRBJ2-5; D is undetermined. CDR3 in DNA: TGCGCCAGCAGCGTCCTCCGACTAGAGACCCAGTACTTC. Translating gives CASSVLRLETQYF.